These 31 T cell receptor beta chains came from one sample sequenced in a study of T cell changes during pregnancy in multiple sclerosis. Clones were read by immunoSEQ multiplex PCR, and TCRdb kept only the in-frame ones, dropping some. The sample contains more than 60,000 clones, 91% of which appear only once. This sample comprised peripheral blood, obtained in the second trimester of pregnancy. The origin of the receptors is a female donor with multiple sclerosis, enrolled in a pregnancy study.

V gene TRBV11-1 combines with J gene TRBJ2-1; 9 nucleotides agree with TRBD1. V shed 3 bases, J shed 2 bases, and the junction held 5 bases outside the gene matches. Germline assignment: CDR1 SGHAT and CDR2 FQDESV (reference sequence). The CDR3 contains 16 residues. Here the CDR3 reads CASSFPGQGAYNEQFF. The DNA for the CDR3 is TGTGCCAGCAGCTTTCCGGGACAGGGAGCCTACAATGAGCAGTTCTTC.

V and J are TRBV28 and TRBJ2-7, with D tentatively TRBD1 (6 bases). CDR3 length: 16 residues. Between the trimmed V and J ends, which lost 7 bases and 3 bases, there was a span of 22 bases. The germline V gene has CDR1 MDHEN and CDR2 SYDVKM. CDR3 sequence (DNA): TGTGCCAGCACCACCCAAGGGGGACCGAGCCTCTACGAGCAGTACTTC. It specifies CASTTQGGPSLYEQYF.

The chain links TRBV25-1 to TRBJ2-2; TRBD2 agrees at 8 bases. J gave up 3 bases and V 7 bases, and 7 bases lay outside the gene matches. CDR3 length: 15 residues. Germline CDR1 is MGHDK and CDR2 is SYGVNS. The CDR3 DNA follows: TGTGCCAGCACTCCGGGAGGGTTTCACACCGGGGAGCTGTTTTTT. It codes for CASTPGGFHTGELFF. The complete variable domain, with remaining parts taken from reference TRBV25-1 and TRBJ2-2, reads EADIYQTPRYLVIGTGKKITLECSQTMGHDKMYWYQQDPGMELHLIHYSYGVNSTEKGDLSSESTVSRIRTEHFPLTLESARPSHTSQYLCASTPGGFHTGELFFGEGSRLTVL.

V is TRBV5-1 and J is TRBJ2-1, with 15 bases that match TRBD2. This CDR3 has 19 amino acids. Germline CDR1 is SGHRS and CDR2 is YFSETQ. The trim removed 0 bases at V and 2 bases at J, leaving 6 bases unmatched. CDR3 region: CASSLVGTSGGSAYNEQFF. CDR3 nucleotides: TGCGCCAGCAGCTTGGTAGGGACTAGCGGGGGGTCAGCCTACAATGAGCAGTTCTTC.

This chain joins TRBV6-1 and TRBJ2-2; 10 nucleotides align to TRBD1. The germline V gene encodes CDR1 MNHNS and CDR2 SASEGT. This CDR3 has 15 amino acids. The junction had 5 bases not matched to a gene; V was cut back by 6 bases and J by 4 bases. The CDR3 bases are TGTGCCAGCAGAACGACAGGGGGCCGCACCGGGGAGCTGTTTTTT. Amino acid sequence: CASRTTGGRTGELFF.

The CDR3 DNA is TGTGCCAGCAGCCTGCGATGGGGCTACACCTTC. Its protein is CASSLRWGYTF. This chain connects TRBV6-1 to TRBJ1-2; D ambiguous. The CDR3 loop spans 11 amino acids. V was clipped by 6 bases and J by 8 bases, with 10 bases between them. Germline assignment: CDR1 MNHNS and CDR2 SASEGT.

The chain recombines TRBV12-2 with TRBJ1-5; the D call TRBD1 from the table was never checked on the DNA. TRBV12-2 is assigned pseudogene status. The CDR3 has 14 residues. CDR3 coding DNA: TGTGCAAGTCGCTTATGGGCCCTGAATCAGCCCCAGCATTTT. Amino acids: CASRLWALNQPQHF.

This clone was counted a single time. This rearrangement joins TRBV5-1 to TRBJ2-1, with 15 bases matching TRBD2. CDR1 and CDR2 (germline): SGHRS, YFSETQ. Losses at the gene ends were 1 base for V and 4 bases for J; bases not matched to a gene: 9. This CDR3 spans 19 amino acids. The CDR3 is CASSLTGTSGGLVYNEQFF. Here the CDR3 DNA reads TGCGCCAGCAGCTTGACCGGGACTAGCGGGGGGTTAGTGTACAATGAGCAGTTCTTC.

The chain joins TRBV2 to TRBJ1-6; 9 positions agree with TRBD1. CDR1 SNHLY and CDR2 FYNNEI come from the germline V gene. V shed 5 bases and J 6 bases; nucleotides not matched to a gene: 2. This CDR3 is 14 amino acids long. The CDR3 region is CASSLDRGNSPLHF. The CDR3 DNA sequence: TGTGCCAGCAGTCTGGACAGGGGTAATTCACCCCTCCACTTT.

This chain links TRBV19 with TRBJ2-7, with 8 bases identical to TRBD1. Trimming removed 7 bases from V and 5 bases from J; junction bases left unmatched: 16. This CDR3 comprises 16 residues. Germline loops: CDR1 LNHDA, CDR2 SQIVND (reference sequence). The CDR3 here is CASTPHGPDRVDEQYF. DNA of the CDR3: TGTGCCAGTACCCCCCATGGTCCGGACAGGGTCGACGAGCAGTACTTC.

This chain uses TRBV7-9 with TRBJ1-2; TRBD1 might be the D (5 bases). V dropped 5 bases and J dropped 2 bases, with 12 bases sitting between them. This CDR3 has 14 amino acids. Germline CDR1 SEHNR, CDR2 FQNEAQ (reference sequence). The CDR3 DNA is TGTGCCAGCAGCCGTGGGGCAGCAAACTATGGCTACACCTTC. This encodes CASSRGAANYGYTF.

This chain joins TRBV5-6 and TRBJ1-2; 8 positions agree with TRBD1. The V gene end was trimmed by 0 bases and the J gene end by 7 bases; junction bases not matched to a gene: 8. Germline lookup yields CDR1 SGHDT and CDR2 YYEEEE. This CDR3 is built from 15 residues. The CDR3 sequence is CASSLAGQGAAGYTF. For the CDR3, the DNA is TGTGCCAGCAGCTTGGCCGGGCAGGGGGCGGCTGGCTACACCTTC. Together with reference TRBV5-6 and TRBJ1-2, the CDR3 gives the full variable domain: DAGVTQSPTHLIKTRGQQVTLRCSPKSGHDTVSWYQQALGQGPQFIFQYYEEEERQRGNFPDRFSGHQFPNYSSELNVNALLLGDSALYLCASSLAGQGAAGYTFGSGTRLTVV.

The genes are TRBV10-3 and TRBJ2-2; maybe TRBD2 (6 bases). Germline CDR1 reads ENHRY; CDR2 reads SYGVKD. The CDR3 is 13 amino acids. Trimming shortened V by 4 bases and J by 3 bases, and 6 bases separated the two germline ends. The CDR3 region has the DNA TGTGCCATCAGTGGGGGGGACACCGGGGAGCTGTTTTTT. Translation gives CAISGGDTGELFF.

The CDR3 is CASSQALDSSGANVLTF. The CDR3 coding sequence is TGTGCCAGCAGCCAAGCTCTTGATAGCTCTGGGGCCAACGTCCTGACTTTC. V gene TRBV14 combines with J gene TRBJ2-6; no clear D gene. Per germline, CDR1 SGHDN and CDR2 FVKESK. V lost 1 base and J 0 bases, leaving 10 bases between the germline ends. This CDR3 region has 17 residues.

The rearrangement links TRBV19 to TRBJ1-2; TRBD1 matches at 7 bases. The CDR3 spans 14 residues. Germline lookup yields CDR1 LNHDA and CDR2 SQIVND (reference sequence). V dropped 6 bases and J dropped 0; count of bases not matched to a gene: 4. The DNA for the CDR3 is TGTGCCAGTAGCTGGACAGGTACTAACTATGGCTACACCTTC. Protein: CASSWTGTNYGYTF.

The rearrangement joins TRBV7-2 to TRBJ2-2; 8 bases map to TRBD1. The CDR3 loop spans 16 amino acids. Germline CDR1 SGHTA, CDR2 FQGNSA. J gave up 6 bases and V 1 base, and 7 bases lay outside the gene matches. DNA for the CDR3: TGTGCCAGCAGCTTAGTACCAGGGGGCGCCCCCGGGGAGCTGTTTTTT. Protein product: CASSLVPGGAPGELFF.

The genes are TRBV18 and TRBJ2-3, with D hard to call. V lost 4 bases and J lost 0, with 8 bases in between. The CDR3 spans 14 residues. Germline values: CDR1 KGHSH, CDR2 LQKENI. CDR3 amino acids: CASSRLRSTDTQYF. The CDR3 DNA reads TGTGCCAGCTCACGTTTACGGAGCACAGATACGCAGTATTTT.

The V and J genes are TRBV7-2 and TRBJ2-4, with unresolved D. The CDR3 is 14 amino acids. The germline V gene encodes CDR1 SGHTA and CDR2 FQGNSA. Trimming cost V 3 bases and J 0 bases, with 6 bases left between them. CDR3 region: CASSFSEAKNIQYF. In DNA, the CDR3 is TGTGCCAGCAGCTTCTCAGAAGCCAAAAACATTCAGTACTTC.

The genes are TRBV4-1 and TRBJ2-1; 8 bases agree with TRBD1. V lost 3 bases to trimming and J lost 4 bases; unmatched junction nucleotides: 8. Per the germline V gene, CDR1 is MGHRA and CDR2 is YSYEKL. This CDR3 has 16 amino acids. DNA for the CDR3: TGCGCCAGCAGCCAGTTACCGGGACAGGAATACAATGAGCAGTTCTTC. Protein product: CASSQLPGQEYNEQFF.

This rearrangement joins TRBV5-1 to TRBJ1-1, with TRBD1 identical over 10 bases. The CDR3 is made up of 16 amino acids. The germline V gene encodes CDR1 SGHRS and CDR2 YFSETQ. Trimming cost V 0 bases and J 5 bases; bases outside gene matches: 7. CDR3 loop: CASSLARDRGGTEAFF. The DNA for the CDR3 is TGCGCCAGCAGCTTGGCTAGGGACAGGGGAGGGACTGAAGCTTTCTTT.

The chain is built from TRBV9 and TRBJ1-4; weak D call: TRBD1 (6 bases). Trimming pared 4 bases from V and 8 bases from J, leaving 21 bases between. CDR1 and CDR2 (germline): SGDLS, YYNGEE. The length of the CDR3 is 16 residues. CDR3 residues: CASSPTYNREREKLFF. The CDR3 nucleotides are TGTGCCAGCAGCCCAACTTACAACAGGGAGAGGGAAAAACTGTTTTTT.

This sequence joins TRBV6-5 and TRBJ2-5; 9 nucleotides line up with TRBD2. The V and J ends lost 11 bases and 8 bases, in that order; junction bases with no gene match: 9. Germline CDR1 reads MNHEY; CDR2 reads SVGAGI. The CDR3 consists of 12 residues. This chain's CDR3 is CAAGGDLGTQYF. CDR3 DNA: TGTGCCGCGGGGGGGGACCTAGGAACCCAGTACTTC.

V gene TRBV5-6 combines with J gene TRBJ2-7, with D perhaps matching TRBD1 (6 bases). The CDR3 loop spans 17 amino acids. Germline CDR1 is SGHDT and CDR2 is YYEEEE. V lost 3 bases to trimming and J lost 3 bases, with 22 bases between them. The CDR3 loop is CASSSLTLRGLHYEQYF. The CDR3 DNA is TGTGCCAGCAGCTCCCTGACTCTCAGGGGCTTGCACTACGAGCAGTACTTC. The full variable domain, completed using reference TRBV5-6 and TRBJ2-7, is DAGVTQSPTHLIKTRGQQVTLRCSPKSGHDTVSWYQQALGQGPQFIFQYYEEEERQRGNFPDRFSGHQFPNYSSELNVNALLLGDSALYLCASSSLTLRGLHYEQYFGPGTRLTVT.

The V call is TRBV19, the J call TRBJ1-4; D perhaps matches TRBD1 (5 bases). The CDR3 sequence is 14 residues long. The germline V and J ends were trimmed by 3 bases and 3 bases, with 8 bases remaining between them. CDR1 is LNHDA and CDR2 is SQIVND in the germline V gene (reference sequence). This CDR3 reads CASSMGRSNEKLFF. DNA for the CDR3: TGTGCCAGTAGTATGGGGCGTTCTAATGAAAAACTGTTTTTT.

This clone was recorded once. The chain uses TRBV30 and TRBJ1-1; no definite D call. Germline V gene sequence: CDR1 GTSNPN, CDR2 SVGIG (reference sequence). The CDR3 is 12 residues long. V gave up 4 bases and J gave up 7 bases, with 13 bases separating them. The CDR3 sequence: CAWILSYGEAFF. CDR3 bases: TGTGCCTGGATCCTGTCTTACGGTGAAGCTTTCTTT.

The chain uses TRBV9 and TRBJ1-3, with TRBD1 matching over 8 bases. The J segment lost 11 bases and the V segment lost 4 bases, leaving 11 bases of the junction unmatched. Germline V lookup: CDR1 SGDLS, CDR2 YYNGEE. CDR3 length: 14 residues. The CDR3 sequence: CASSPGQVKRPIYF. The CDR3 nucleotides are TGTGCCAGCAGCCCGGGACAGGTGAAGCGCCCCATATATTTT.

The gene calls are TRBV4-1 and TRBJ1-3; the D is unclear. Germline V gene sequence: CDR1 MGHRA, CDR2 YSYEKL. V gave up 0 bases and J gave up 0 bases, with 6 bases separating them. This CDR3 spans 15 amino acids. The CDR3 nucleotides are TGCGCCAGCAGCCAAGACGTGAGCTCTGGAAACACCATATATTTT. It specifies CASSQDVSSGNTIYF.

The rearrangement links TRBV7-9 to TRBJ2-1; D possibly corresponds to TRBD2 (6 bases). This CDR3 has 17 residues. The V and J ends lost 5 bases and 4 bases respectively, with 21 bases between them. Germline assignment: CDR1 SEHNR and CDR2 FQNEAQ (reference sequence). CDR3 sequence: CASSPRVAEGRYNEQFF. CDR3 in DNA: TGTGCCAGCAGCCCCCGGGTAGCGGAGGGCCGATACAATGAGCAGTTCTTC.

This clone was observed a few times. The chain is built from TRBV5-1 and TRBJ1-2; possibly TRBD1 for D (6 bases). The ends were cut back, 0 bases at V and 8 bases at J, with 11 bases in the middle. This CDR3 is built from 13 residues. Germline values: CDR1 SGHRS, CDR2 YFSETQ. CDR3 nucleotides: TGCGCCAGCAGCTTGGTGCGGGGGCAAGGCTACACCTTC. Amino acids: CASSLVRGQGYTF.

The rearrangement uses TRBV4-2 and TRBJ1-5, with TRBD1 identical over 7 bases. Germline loops: CDR1 LGHNA, CDR2 YNFKEQ. The CDR3 loop spans 16 amino acids. The V and J ends lost 4 bases and 5 bases, in that order; junction bases with no gene match: 11. The CDR3, as DNA: TGTGCCAGCAGCCGAAGCAAGACAGGGAGGTATCAGCCCCAGCATTTT. Translated: CASSRSKTGRYQPQHF.

This chain links TRBV14 with TRBJ1-6, with D possibly matching TRBD1 (6 bases). The CDR3 covers 15 residues. V was clipped by 0 bases and J by 8 bases, with 11 bases between them. Germline CDR1 SGHDN, CDR2 FVKESK. CDR3 region: CASSQDQGSHSPLHF. CDR3 in DNA: TGTGCCAGCAGCCAAGATCAGGGGTCGCATTCACCCCTCCACTTT.